This is a list of T cell receptor beta chains from one sample in a study of breast tumors, draining lymph nodes, adjacent tissues. MiXCR, applied by TCRdb to the multiplex PCR reads, yields one record per CDR3 protein. The sample has fewer than 85,000 distinct CDR3 sequences, approximately 19% seen once. The specimen sequenced was axillary lymph node tissue. The receptors were sampled from a female donor with breast cancer. Some clones in this sample may be carry-over from other donors' samples. The CDR3 runs from the conserved cysteine through the conserved F or W. D genes are given only for firm matches. Some rows mark clone size as missing; the rest say once, few, many or name a class of expanded clone.

J: TRBJ2-1
D: NA
V: TRBV19
size: NA
CDR3: CASSISDDSMGEQSF
DNA: TGTGCCAGTAGTATCTCTGATGATTCAATGGGAGAGCAGTCCTTC

J: TRBJ2-7
D: NA
V: TRBV5-1
size: medium-sized
CDR3: CASSLGGAGIYEQYF
DNA: TGCGCCAGCAGCTTGGGGGGGGCTGGTATCTACGAGCAGTACTTC

J: TRBJ2-5
D: TRBD2
V: TRBV5-1
size: many
CDR3: CASSSGTGREETQYF
DNA: TGCGCCAGCAGCTCCGGCACTGGGAGGGAAGAGACCCAGTACTTC

J: TRBJ2-7
D: TRBD1
V: TRBV7-3
size: NA
CDR3: CASSWTGTGNAYEQYF
DNA: TGTGCCAGCAGCTGGACCGGGACAGGGAACGCGTACGAGCAGTACTTC

J: TRBJ1-3
D: TRBD1
V: TRBV28
size: NA
CDR3: CASRNNRGQRNTIYF
DNA: TGTGCCAGCAGGAATAACAGGGGGCAGAGAAACACCATATATTTT

J: TRBJ2-7
D: NA
V: TRBV28
size: NA
CDR3: CASSVGLTYEQYF
DNA: TGTGCCAGCAGTGTAGGTCTTACCTACGAGCAGTACTTC

J: TRBJ2-1
D: TRBD2
V: TRBV20-1
size: many
CDR3: CSARDGRLAAHNEQFF
DNA: TGCAGTGCTAGAGATGGGAGACTAGCGGCACACAATGAGCAGTTCTTC

J: TRBJ2-1
D: TRBD2
V: TRBV27
size: NA
CDR3: CASSRGLAGVGDEQFF
DNA: TGTGCCAGCAGTCGGGGACTAGCGGGAGTGGGCGATGAGCAGTTCTTC

J: TRBJ2-7
D: TRBD1
V: TRBV24-1
size: many
CDR3: CATSDRGTGSKQYF
DNA: TGTGCCACCAGTGACCGCGGGACAGGGAGCAAACAGTACTTC

J: TRBJ2-1
D: TRBD2
V: TRBV7-9
size: many
CDR3: CASRGSGRAVWNEQFF
DNA: TGTGCCAGCAGGGGGAGCGGGAGGGCCGTGTGGAATGAGCAGTTCTTC

J: TRBJ2-7
D: NA
V: TRBV19
size: many
CDR3: CASSIGIVQGEQYF
DNA: TGTGCCAGTAGTATCGGTATCGTACAGGGCGAGCAGTACTTC

J: TRBJ1-6
D: NA
V: TRBV20-1
size: many
CDR3: CSASPGGRIYNSPLHF
DNA: TGCAGTGCTAGTCCCGGGGGCCGAATCTATAATTCACCCCTCCACTTT

J: TRBJ2-4
D: NA
V: TRBV19
size: many
CDR3: CASTPRGQNIQYF
DNA: TGTGCCAGTACCCCCCGGGGTCAGAACATTCAGTACTTC

J: TRBJ2-2
D: TRBD2
V: TRBV7-3
size: many
CDR3: CASSLTIRVAGGGTGELFF
DNA: TGTGCCAGCAGCTTAACCATCCGAGTAGCGGGAGGTGGCACCGGGGAGCTGTTTTTT

J: TRBJ1-1
D: TRBD1
V: TRBV5-1
size: NA
CDR3: CASSWRDSAEGTEAFF
DNA: TGCGCCAGCAGCTGGCGGGACAGCGCTGAGGGCACTGAAGCTTTCTTT

J: TRBJ1-4
D: NA
V: TRBV30
size: NA
CDR3: CAWSDGRGEKLFF
DNA: TGTGCCTGGAGTGATGGTAGGGGTGAAAAACTGTTTTTT

J: TRBJ1-2
D: NA
V: TRBV19
size: many
CDR3: CASSLRRGYYGYTF
DNA: TGTGCCAGTAGTCTCCGTCGGGGATACTATGGCTACACCTTC

J: TRBJ2-7
D: TRBD1
V: TRBV18
size: once
CDR3: CASSPRQGGNGQYF
DNA: TGTGCCAGCTCACCCCGACAGGGGGGGAACGGGCAGTACTTC

J: TRBJ2-5
D: NA
V: TRBV15
size: many
CDR3: CATSSVRQETQYF
DNA: TGTGCCACCAGCAGTGTCCGCCAAGAGACCCAGTACTTC

J: TRBJ2-7
D: TRBD1
V: TRBV20-1
size: many
CDR3: CSASGTGISYEQYF
DNA: TGCAGTGCCTCCGGGACAGGGATCTCCTACGAGCAGTACTTC

J: TRBJ1-2
D: NA
V: TRBV20-1
size: many
CDR3: CSASSAVGGGYTF
DNA: TGCAGTGCTAGTTCCGCTGTGGGGGGAGGCTACACCTTC

J: TRBJ2-1
D: NA
V: TRBV6-1
size: NA
CDR3: CASKDLNEQFF
DNA: TGTGCCAGCAAGGATCTCAATGAGCAGTTCTTC

J: TRBJ2-5
D: NA
V: TRBV5-1
size: many
CDR3: CASSWGFGAEETQYF
DNA: TGCGCCAGCAGCTGGGGATTTGGGGCGGAAGAGACCCAGTACTTC

J: TRBJ2-1
D: NA
V: TRBV19
size: many
CDR3: CASSIAGNEQFF
DNA: TGTGCCAGTAGTATTGCAGGAAATGAGCAGTTCTTC

J: TRBJ2-2
D: NA
V: TRBV30
size: NA
CDR3: CAWSEVNTGELFF
DNA: TGTGCCTGGAGTGAAGTAAACACCGGGGAGCTGTTTTTT

J: TRBJ2-2
D: NA
V: TRBV7-2
size: many
CDR3: CASSKRQQNTGELFF
DNA: TGTGCCAGCAGCAAAAGACAGCAGAACACCGGGGAGCTGTTTTTT

J: TRBJ2-4
D: NA
V: TRBV6-2/TRBV6-3
size: NA
CDR3: CASSYSGEFSGLYF
DNA: TGTGCCAGCAGTTACTCGGGGGAATTCTCGGGCTTGTACTTC

J: TRBJ2-3
D: NA
V: TRBV27
size: few
CDR3: CASGARAGDTQYF
DNA: TGTGCCAGTGGGGCCCGGGCGGGCGATACGCAGTATTTT

J: TRBJ2-5
D: NA
V: TRBV9
size: many
CDR3: CASSVEPEETQYF
DNA: TGTGCCAGCAGCGTAGAACCCGAAGAGACCCAGTACTTC

J: TRBJ2-7
D: TRBD2
V: TRBV7-2
size: many
CDR3: CASSFWTSATYEQYF
DNA: TGTGCCAGCAGCTTCTGGACTAGCGCGACCTACGAGCAGTACTTC

J: TRBJ1-4
D: NA
V: TRBV4-2
size: many
CDR3: CASSRGGLGDEKLFF
DNA: TGTGCCAGCAGCCGAGGAGGTCTGGGTGATGAAAAACTGTTTTTT

J: TRBJ1-1
D: TRBD1
V: TRBV12-3/TRBV12-4
size: NA
CDR3: CASSLGQGALGAFF
DNA: TGTGCCAGCAGCCTTGGACAGGGCGCTTTGGGGGCTTTCTTT

J: TRBJ2-5
D: NA
V: TRBV2
size: many
CDR3: CASRSGGGETQYF
DNA: TGTGCCAGCAGGTCCGGAGGAGGCGAGACCCAGTACTTC

J: TRBJ2-1
D: TRBD2
V: TRBV7-2
size: many
CDR3: CASRETSGVGNEQFF
DNA: TGTGCCAGCAGGGAAACTAGCGGAGTGGGCAATGAGCAGTTCTTC

J: TRBJ2-1
D: TRBD2
V: TRBV11-3
size: many
CDR3: CASSLGGGLAAEQFF
DNA: TGTGCCAGCAGCTTGGGGGGGGGACTAGCGGCAGAGCAGTTCTTC

J: TRBJ1-3
D: NA
V: TRBV2
size: few
CDR3: CASSSGTPSSGNTVYF
DNA: TGTGCCAGCAGTTCCGGGACACCGAGCTCTGGAAACACCGTATATTTT

J: TRBJ2-2
D: NA
V: TRBV10-3
size: many
CDR3: CAISPPGGPSTRDTGELFF
DNA: TGTGCCATCAGCCCCCCTGGAGGGCCCTCAACCCGGGACACCGGGGAGCTGTTTTTT

J: TRBJ2-2
D: NA
V: TRBV9
size: NA
CDR3: CASSPVLGSTGELFF
DNA: TGTGCCAGCAGTCCCGTCTTAGGGAGCACCGGGGAGCTGTTTTTT

J: TRBJ2-1
D: TRBD2
V: TRBV28
size: few
CDR3: CASNFPSGGNEQFF
DNA: TGTGCCAGCAATTTTCCTAGCGGGGGCAATGAGCAGTTCTTC

J: TRBJ2-1
D: TRBD2
V: TRBV20-1
size: many
CDR3: CSATPSGRTNNEQFF
DNA: TGCAGTGCTACCCCTAGCGGGAGGACCAACAATGAGCAGTTCTTC

J: TRBJ1-6
D: TRBD1
V: TRBV6-6
size: many
CDR3: CATLSHRGTDHSPLHF
DNA: TGTGCCACCCTGTCCCACCGAGGGACAGACCATTCACCCCTCCACTTT

J: TRBJ1-1
D: NA
V: TRBV5-1
size: few
CDR3: CASSLTRGRITEAFF
DNA: TGCGCCAGCAGCTTGACCAGGGGAAGGATAACTGAAGCTTTCTTT

J: TRBJ2-1
D: NA
V: TRBV5-1
size: many
CDR3: CASSLGGQAYNEQFF
DNA: TGCGCCAGCAGCTTGGGGGGACAAGCTTACAATGAGCAGTTCTTC

J: TRBJ1-4
D: NA
V: TRBV28
size: few
CDR3: CASTQPGTNGEKLFF
DNA: TGTGCCAGCACACAACCCGGGACAAATGGTGAAAAACTGTTTTTT

J: TRBJ2-7
D: NA
V: TRBV5-1
size: many
CDR3: CASGTEPSSYEQYF
DNA: TGCGCCAGCGGAACAGAACCTAGCTCCTACGAGCAGTACTTC

J: TRBJ2-1
D: NA
V: TRBV6-6
size: NA
CDR3: CASKEDSTYSEQFF
DNA: TGTGCCAGCAAGGAGGACAGTACCTACAGTGAGCAGTTCTTC

J: TRBJ1-6
D: NA
V: TRBV28
size: many
CDR3: CASSRVNNSPLHF
DNA: TGTGCCAGCAGCCGGGTTAATAATTCACCCCTCCACTTT

J: TRBJ2-7
D: NA
V: TRBV5-6
size: many
CDR3: CASSRRASPYEQYF
DNA: TGTGCCAGCAGCCGCCGGGCCTCCCCCTACGAGCAGTACTTC

J: TRBJ2-7
D: NA
V: TRBV28
size: NA
CDR3: CASRGVGEQYF
DNA: TGTGCCAGCAGAGGGGTAGGCGAGCAGTACTTC

J: TRBJ2-3
D: NA
V: TRBV19
size: many
CDR3: CASSKPSTDTQYF
DNA: TGTGCCAGTAGTAAGCCTAGCACAGATACGCAGTATTTT